This TCR beta chain stems from a study of TIL therapy for anti-PD-1-resistant metastatic lung cancer. Turning to the study itself: By whole-exome sequencing, median non-synonymous tumor mutation burden was around 1.5 mutations per megabase.

This was the immunoSEQ v3 assay. Libraries were sequenced to around 2 million read pairs (survey) or about 5-6 million (deep). The data were produced by immunoSEQ multiplex PCR, yet TCRdb's version contains in-frame clones alone and is incomplete. Of approximately 40,000 clones listed, around four fifths are singletons. V gave up 2 bases and J gave up 6 bases; unmatched junction bases: 8. This CDR3 has 16 amino acids. Looked up from germline, CDR1 is SGHDT and CDR2 is YYEEEE. For this clone: Its cognate antigen is unknown.

As to time point: pre-treatment sample, taken before nivolumab and TIL therapy. Study results and caveats: Treatment-naive, never-smoker and oncogene-addicted patients were overrepresented in this highly selected cohort.

The genes are TRBV5-6 and TRBJ2-3, with TRBD2 matching over 11 bases. The specimen comprised blood, sampled at baseline. The receptor was derived from a person aged 25 to 85 with non-small cell lung cancer. DNA of the CDR3: TGTGCCAGCAGCTTTTGGGCTAGCGGGGGGTTCGATACGCAGTATTTT. This encodes CASSFWASGGFDTQYF.